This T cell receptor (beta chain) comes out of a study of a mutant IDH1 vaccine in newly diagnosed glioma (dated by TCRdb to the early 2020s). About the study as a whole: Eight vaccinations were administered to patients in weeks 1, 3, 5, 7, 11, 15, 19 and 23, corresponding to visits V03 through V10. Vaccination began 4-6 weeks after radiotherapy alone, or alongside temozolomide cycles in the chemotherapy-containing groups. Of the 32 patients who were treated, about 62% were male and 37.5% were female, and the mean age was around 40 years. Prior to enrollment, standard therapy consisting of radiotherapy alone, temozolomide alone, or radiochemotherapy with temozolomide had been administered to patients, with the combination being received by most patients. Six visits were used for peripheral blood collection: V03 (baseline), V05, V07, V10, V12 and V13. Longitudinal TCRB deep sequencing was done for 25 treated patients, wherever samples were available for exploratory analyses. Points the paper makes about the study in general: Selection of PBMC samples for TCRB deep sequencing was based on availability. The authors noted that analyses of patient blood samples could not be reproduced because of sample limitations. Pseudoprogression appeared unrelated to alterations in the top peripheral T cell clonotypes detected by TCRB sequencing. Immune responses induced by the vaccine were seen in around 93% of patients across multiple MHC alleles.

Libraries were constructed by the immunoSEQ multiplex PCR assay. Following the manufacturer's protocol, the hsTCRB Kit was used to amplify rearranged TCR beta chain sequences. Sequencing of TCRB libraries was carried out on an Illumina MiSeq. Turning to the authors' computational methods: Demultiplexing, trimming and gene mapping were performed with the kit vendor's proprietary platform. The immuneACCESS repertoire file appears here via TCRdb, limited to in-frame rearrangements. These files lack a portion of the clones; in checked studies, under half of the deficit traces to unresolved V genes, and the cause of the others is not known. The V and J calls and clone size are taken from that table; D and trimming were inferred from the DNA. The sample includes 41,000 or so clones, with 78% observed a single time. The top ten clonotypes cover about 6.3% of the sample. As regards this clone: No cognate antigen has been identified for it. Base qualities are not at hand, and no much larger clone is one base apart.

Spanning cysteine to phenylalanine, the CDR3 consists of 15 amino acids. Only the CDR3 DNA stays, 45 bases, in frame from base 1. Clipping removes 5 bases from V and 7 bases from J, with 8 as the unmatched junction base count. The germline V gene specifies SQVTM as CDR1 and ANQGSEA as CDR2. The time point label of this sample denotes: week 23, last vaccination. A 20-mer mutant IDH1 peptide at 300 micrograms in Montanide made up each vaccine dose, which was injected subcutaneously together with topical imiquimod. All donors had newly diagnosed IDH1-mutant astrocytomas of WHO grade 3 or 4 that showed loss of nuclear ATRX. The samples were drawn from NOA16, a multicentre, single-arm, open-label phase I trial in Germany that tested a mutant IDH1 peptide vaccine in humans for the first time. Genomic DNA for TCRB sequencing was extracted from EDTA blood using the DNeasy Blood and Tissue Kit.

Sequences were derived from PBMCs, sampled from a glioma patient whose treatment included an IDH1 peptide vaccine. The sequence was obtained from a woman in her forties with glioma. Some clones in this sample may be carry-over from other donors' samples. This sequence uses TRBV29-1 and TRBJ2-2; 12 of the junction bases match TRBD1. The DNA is TGCAGCGTTTCGGGGGGGACAGGGGGCATCGGGGAGCTGTTTTTT. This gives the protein CSVSGGTGGIGELFF.